This T cell receptor (beta chain) appears in the sequencing data of a study of blood T cells in healthy people across ages. CDR1 and CDR2 (germline): SEHNR, FQNEAQ (reference sequence). The CDR3 has 14 amino acids. V was cut by 5 bases and J by 8 bases, with 13 bases left in between. To note about this clonotype: Its antigen is still unknown.

It was with a sample-barcoded 5' primer and a J-beta primer mix that a second PCR of roughly 6 to 12 cycles was run. TCRdb processed the 5' RACE reads anew with MiXCR; each CDR3 protein has one entry. The sample has some 1.5 million distinct CDR3 sequences; 35% to 45% are singletons. Overall study findings and caveats: More naive CD4+ cells and higher diversity marked long-lived donors relative to aged donors.

The material sequenced was blood. The receptor was derived from a woman aged 18-35 years in good health. The genes are TRBV7-9 and TRBJ1-6; the D is unclear. The CDR3, as DNA: TGTGCCAGCAGCCGAGACAAAAACGATTCACCCCTCCACTTT. It codes for CASSRDKNDSPLHF.